This note documents a single TCR beta chain sequence. Antigen: not known. This entry is derived from a study of siplizumab effects on memory and regulatory T cells. Findings and limits, study-wide: The apparent diversity of naive T cells exceeded that of memory cells, and naive T cells seemed to make a major contribution to the alloresponse. There was no confirmation of the suppressive function of proliferating Tregs from siplizumab cultures.

Trimming at V came to 5 bases and at J to 3 bases, leaving 4 bases not matched to a gene. This CDR3 region has 13 residues. CDR1 SEHNR and CDR2 FQNEAQ come from the germline V gene (reference sequence). Profiled with immunoSEQ multiplex PCR; TCRdb holds only in-frame clones, not every one. The sample yields approximately 100,000 clones, approximately 92% seen once. The chain employs TRBV7-9 and TRBJ2-7; 7 nucleotides agree with TRBD1. The sequenced sample was CD4+ T cells sorted from blood. The sequence was collected from a human donor in good health. Some clones in this sample may be carry-over from other donors' samples. This CDR3 is CASSRTGGYEQYF. The CDR3 bases are TGTGCCAGCAGCCGGACAGGAGGCTACGAGCAGTACTTC.